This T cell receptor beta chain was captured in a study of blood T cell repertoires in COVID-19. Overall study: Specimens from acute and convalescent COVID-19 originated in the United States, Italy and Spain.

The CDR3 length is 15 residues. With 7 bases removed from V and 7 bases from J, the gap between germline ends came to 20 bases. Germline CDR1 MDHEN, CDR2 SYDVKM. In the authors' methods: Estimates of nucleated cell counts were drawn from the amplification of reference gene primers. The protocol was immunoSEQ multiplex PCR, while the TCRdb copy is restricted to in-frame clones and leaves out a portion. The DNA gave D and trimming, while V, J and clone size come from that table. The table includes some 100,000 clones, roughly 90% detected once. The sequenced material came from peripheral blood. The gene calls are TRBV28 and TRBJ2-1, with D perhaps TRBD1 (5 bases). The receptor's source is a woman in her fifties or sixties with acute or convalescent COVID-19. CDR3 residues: CASNYGQGNTNEQFF. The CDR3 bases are TGTGCCAGCAATTATGGGCAGGGAAATACGAATGAGCAGTTCTTC.